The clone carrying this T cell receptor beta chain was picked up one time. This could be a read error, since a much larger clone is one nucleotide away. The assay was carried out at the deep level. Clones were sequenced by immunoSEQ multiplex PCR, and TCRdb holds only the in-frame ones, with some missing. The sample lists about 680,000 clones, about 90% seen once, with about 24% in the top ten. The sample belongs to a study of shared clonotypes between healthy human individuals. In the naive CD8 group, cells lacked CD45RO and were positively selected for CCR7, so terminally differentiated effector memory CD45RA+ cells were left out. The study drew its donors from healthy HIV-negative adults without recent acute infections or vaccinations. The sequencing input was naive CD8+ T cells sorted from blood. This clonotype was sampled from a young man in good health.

The CDR3 region is CASSKGETQYF. Written as DNA, the CDR3 is TGTGCCAGCAGCAAAGGGGAGACCCAGTACTTC. The rearrangement joins TRBV11-3 to TRBJ2-5; D not certain. Trimming took 5 bases from V and 5 from J, leaving 6 bases between them. The CDR3 extends over 11 amino acids. Looked up from germline, CDR1 is SGHNT and CDR2 is YENEEA.